Sequencing of this T cell receptor beta chain was carried out in a study of early T cells in non-severe SARS-CoV-2 infection. TCRdb reanalysed the 5' RACE reads using MiXCR and keeps one entry per CDR3 protein. The sample includes about 77,000 distinct CDR3 sequences, less than 15% of them seen just once. This clonotype was recorded a few times. CDR3 length: 15 amino acids. The ends were cut back, 2 bases at V and 8 bases at J, with 17 bases in the middle. Germline-derived CDR1 and CDR2 are SGHRS and YFSETQ. The clonotype originates from an adult who was a healthcare worker with PCR-confirmed SARS-CoV-2 infection or an uninfected control (not recorded which). The donor label of this sample is uncertain. The sample in question was whole blood, obtained at baseline. The chain joins TRBV5-1 to TRBJ2-1; D assignment may be TRBD1 or TRBD2 (6 bases each). CDR3 region: CASSFSEQGGYEQFF. For the CDR3, the DNA is TGCGCCAGCAGCTTTTCTGAACAGGGAGGCTATGAGCAGTTCTTC.